One and the same sample provided the 25 T cell receptor beta chains below, sequenced in a study of blood T cell repertoires in COVID-19. Generated by immunoSEQ multiplex PCR, the TCRdb table keeps only in-frame clones and is missing some. The sample records around 170,000 clones, approximately 74% being singletons. The sequenced material came from peripheral blood. Every receptor here comes from a woman of 80 years or more with acute or convalescent COVID-19.

CDR3 loop: CSRKGLGEQFF. The CDR3, as DNA: TGCAGTCGCAAGGGACTCGGCGAGCAGTTCTTC. This sequence joins TRBV20-1 and TRBJ2-1; perhaps TRBD2 as D (6 bases). From germline, CDR1 is DFQATT and CDR2 SNEGSKA (reference sequence). V lost 8 bases to trimming and J lost 10 bases, with 15 bases between them. There are 11 residues in the CDR3.

The rearrangement links TRBV5-1 to TRBJ2-7, with 8 bases identical to TRBD1. J was trimmed by 6 bases and V by 3 bases; bases with no gene match: 11. Per the germline V gene, CDR1 is SGHRS and CDR2 is YFSETQ. The CDR3 totals 15 residues. CDR3 residues: CASSSTSQTGAEQYF. The CDR3 bases are TGCGCCAGCAGCTCGACCTCTCAGACAGGGGCCGAGCAGTACTTC. The whole variable domain, filled in from reference TRBV5-1 and TRBJ2-7, reads KAGVTQTPRYLIKTRGQQVTLSCSPISGHRSVSWYQQTPGQGLQFLFEYFSETQRNKGNFPGRFSGRQFSNSRSEMNVSTLELGDSALYLCASSSTSQTGAEQYFGPGTRLTVT.

This clone has more than one count but fewer than ten. This rearrangement joins TRBV6-5 to TRBJ1-6; possible D gene TRBD1, 6 bases. Germline V gene sequence: CDR1 MNHEY, CDR2 SVGAGI. CDR3 length: 15 amino acids. Trimming removed 2 bases at V and 8 bases at J, with 13 bases between. The CDR3 sequence: CASSYTGIGDSPLHF. CDR3 nucleotides: TGTGCCAGCAGTTACACAGGGATAGGGGATTCACCCCTCCACTTT.

This clone showed up just a few times. The gene calls are TRBV7-2 and TRBJ1-2; D perhaps matches TRBD1 (5 bases). Trimming stripped 0 bases from V and 1 base from J, with 21 bases between. The CDR3 consists of 19 residues. The germline gives CDR1 SGHTA, CDR2 FQGNSA. This chain's CDR3 is CASSLARGIQEGINYGYTF. As DNA, the CDR3 is TGTGCCAGCAGCTTAGCCCGGGGGATTCAGGAGGGGATTAACTATGGCTACACCTTC.

This clone was counted only a few times. The chain combines TRBV19 with TRBJ2-1, with a possible D match to TRBD1 (6 bases). The CDR3 consists of 14 residues. From germline, CDR1 is LNHDA and CDR2 SQIVND (reference sequence). V was cut by 8 bases and J by 10 bases, with 21 bases left in between. Here the CDR3 reads CASSRTADLYEQFF. DNA for the CDR3: TGTGCCAGTTCCCGGACAGCCGACTTATACGAGCAGTTCTTC.

V and J are TRBV6-5 and TRBJ1-5; no firm D call. CDR3 length: 14 residues. V gave up 4 bases and J gave up 2 bases, with 9 bases separating them. CDR1 is MNHEY, CDR2 SVGAGI, per germline. The DNA for the CDR3 is TGTGCCAGCAGTTCTCTCATAGGCAATCAGCCCCAGCATTTT. Translating gives CASSSLIGNQPQHF.

The gene calls are TRBV2 and TRBJ2-7; TRBD1 is a possible D gene (6 bases). Per the germline V gene, CDR1 is SNHLY and CDR2 is FYNNEI. V lost 7 bases and J 4 bases, leaving 14 bases between the germline ends. The CDR3 is made up of 13 amino acids. The CDR3 DNA follows: TGTGCCAGCAATTCAGGGGTAGGTTACGAGCAGTACTTC. Protein: CASNSGVGYEQYF.

CDR3 in DNA: TGTGCCAGCAGTGACCGCGGGATAATCAATGAGCAGTTCTTC. Protein: CASSDRGIINEQFF. The genes are TRBV6-1 and TRBJ2-1, with a weak D call TRBD2 (6 bases). V was clipped by 3 bases and J by 6 bases, with 12 bases between them. The CDR3 is 14 amino acids. Germline V gives CDR1 MNHNS, CDR2 SASEGT.

V and J are TRBV19 and TRBJ1-6, with D hard to call. The CDR3 is 14 residues long. Germline-derived CDR1 and CDR2 are LNHDA and SQIVND (reference sequence). Trimming took off 3 bases at V and 10 bases at J, with 13 bases between the two ends. CDR3 bases: TGTGCCAGTAGTATCGACAAAAAAAGGTCACCCCTCCACTTT. Translated, it gives CASSIDKKRSPLHF.

This chain links TRBV7-2 with TRBJ2-7; D gene unclear. Trimming removed 4 bases at V and 4 bases at J, with 11 bases between. In germline, CDR1 is SGHTA, CDR2 FQGNSA. The CDR3 consists of 13 residues. CDR3 amino acids: CASSSQTNYEQYF. The CDR3 DNA sequence: TGTGCCAGCAGCTCTCAAACTAATTACGAGCAGTACTTC.

The chain combines TRBV7-7 with TRBJ2-1; 9 bases map to TRBD2. CDR3 length equals 16 residues. The V and J ends lost 5 bases and 1 base, in that order; junction bases with no gene match: 6. The germline V gene has CDR1 SSHAT and CDR2 FNYEAQ (reference sequence). CDR3 DNA sequence: TGTGCCAGCAGCCCGACCGGACTAGCGTCCTACAATGAGCAGTTCTTC. It translates to CASSPTGLASYNEQFF.

J is TRBJ2-7 and V is TRBV5-4; D remains ambiguous. The CDR3 spans 14 residues. Trimming left V 2 bases short and J 6 bases short, with 15 bases between. Germline-derived CDR1 and CDR2 are SGHNT and YYREEE (reference sequence). As DNA, the CDR3 is TGTGCCAGCAGCTTATGGCTAAGTGAGGCCGAGCAGTACTTC. It yields the protein CASSLWLSEAEQYF.

Here the CDR3 reads CAWSVLEFANTGELFF. As DNA, the CDR3 is TGTGCCTGGAGTGTACTAGAGTTCGCGAACACCGGGGAGCTGTTTTTT. This chain joins TRBV30 and TRBJ2-2; D is perhaps TRBD2 (5 bases). Germline V CDR1 and CDR2: GTSNPN, SVGIG (reference sequence). Trimming left V 0 bases short and J 0 bases short, with 11 bases between. This CDR3 spans 16 amino acids.

The rearrangement links TRBV18 to TRBJ1-6; perhaps TRBD1 as D (6 bases). From germline, CDR1 is KGHSH and CDR2 LQKENI. CDR3 length: 14 residues. V was trimmed by 6 bases and J by 9 bases, leaving 15 bases between them. The CDR3 region is CASSYGRGSSPLHF. The CDR3 DNA reads as TGTGCCAGCTCCTACGGCAGGGGTAGTTCACCCCTCCACTTT.

The chain has TRBV10-3 and TRBJ2-4; D uncertain. This CDR3 has 15 residues. The V and J ends lost 2 bases and 0 bases respectively, with 8 bases between them. In germline, CDR1 is ENHRY, CDR2 SYGVKD. The CDR3 nucleotides are TGTGCCATCAGTGAGCCCCTCCTAGCCAAAAACATTCAGTACTTC. Protein sequence: CAISEPLLAKNIQYF.

This clone has a handful of counts. The chain has TRBV6-1 and TRBJ2-7; D possibly corresponds to TRBD2 (5 bases). This CDR3 is 18 amino acids long. V was trimmed by 1 base and J by 6 bases, leaving 25 bases between them. The germline V gene has CDR1 MNHNS and CDR2 SASEGT. The CDR3 loop reads CASSEVFPGWRRSSEQYF. The CDR3 nucleotides are TGTGCCAGCAGTGAAGTTTTTCCGGGGTGGAGGCGTAGCTCCGAGCAGTACTTC.

The CDR3 loop reads CASREDTGELFF. The CDR3 bases are TGCGCCAGCAGAGAGGACACCGGGGAGCTGTTTTTT. The V gene is TRBV5-1, the J gene TRBJ2-2; D gene ambiguous. Germline V gene lookup returns CDR1 SGHRS and CDR2 YFSETQ. CDR3 length: 12 residues. Trimming stripped 5 bases from V and 3 bases from J, with 5 bases between.

This clone appeared a few times. This chain links TRBV4-1 with TRBJ1-1; no reliable D call. Trimming stripped 1 base from V and 3 bases from J, with 9 bases between. The CDR3 is made up of 14 amino acids. Germline CDR1 MGHRA, CDR2 YSYEKL. CDR3 nucleotides: TGCGCCAGCAGCCAAGGTCTGGCCTACACTGAAGCTTTCTTT. Its translation is CASSQGLAYTEAFF.

This clone was recorded once. This sequence joins TRBV2 and TRBJ2-1, with 10 positions matching TRBD2. The trim removed 2 bases at V and 7 bases at J, leaving 5 bases unmatched. This CDR3 contains 15 residues. CDR1 SNHLY and CDR2 FYNNEI come from the germline V gene. CDR3 in amino acids: CASSELAGVLNEQFF. The CDR3 DNA sequence: TGTGCCAGCAGTGAACTAGCGGGAGTCCTTAATGAGCAGTTCTTC.

V is TRBV28 and J is TRBJ2-7; 16 bases are shared with TRBD2. J gave up 4 bases and V 4 bases, and 10 bases lay outside the gene matches. The length of the CDR3 is 18 residues. CDR1 MDHEN and CDR2 SYDVKM come from the germline V gene. CDR3 residues: CASSSGTSGRAIKYEQYF. The CDR3 DNA follows: TGTGCCAGCAGTTCCGGGACTAGCGGGAGGGCTATCAAGTACGAGCAGTACTTC.

J is TRBJ2-3 and V is TRBV7-9; 10 bases line up with TRBD2. The V segment lost 6 bases and the J segment 6 bases; nucleotides outside the gene matches: 6. Germline loops: CDR1 SEHNR, CDR2 FQNEAQ (reference sequence). This CDR3 is built from 14 residues. CDR3 loop: CASSTGTSADTQYF. The CDR3 DNA sequence: TGTGCCAGCAGTACCGGGACTAGCGCTGATACGCAGTATTTT.

The chain recombines TRBV11-3 with TRBJ1-3; TRBD1 matches 8 bases. CDR1 SGHNT and CDR2 YENEEA come from the germline V gene. V lost 5 bases and J lost 3; bases outside the gene matches: 12. This CDR3 is 17 amino acids long. For the CDR3, the DNA is TGTGCCAGCAGCCATCGCTCGGGACAGGCTGATGGAAACACCATATATTTT. Its translation: CASSHRSGQADGNTIYF.

V usage is TRBV11-2 and J usage is TRBJ1-2; D is perhaps TRBD1 (5 bases). The V gene's germline CDR1 is SGHAT and CDR2 FQNNGV. CDR3 length: 13 amino acids. Trimming stripped 2 bases from V and 7 bases from J, with 11 bases between. CDR3 DNA sequence: TGTGCCAGCAGCTTACATGGGGCTGGTGGCTACACCTTC. Protein sequence: CASSLHGAGGYTF.

This clone was recorded a few times. CDR3 DNA sequence: TGTGCCAGCAGCTCGACCCCTAGCGGGTCTCCCTACAATGAGCAGTTCTTC. It yields the protein CASSSTPSGSPYNEQFF. V usage is TRBV7-3 and J usage is TRBJ2-1, with 8 bases matching TRBD2. CDR3 length: 17 residues. CDR1 and CDR2 (germline): SGHTA, FQGTGA. The trim removed 4 bases at V and 2 bases at J, leaving 10 bases unmatched.

The chain employs TRBV10-3 and TRBJ2-1, with D possibly TRBD2 on 5 matching bases. Looked up from germline, CDR1 is ENHRY and CDR2 is SYGVKD. The CDR3 has 11 residues. The germline V and J ends were trimmed by 11 bases and 9 bases, with 14 bases remaining between them. CDR3 in DNA: TGTGCCGCCCGGGCGAGGGCTGAGCAGTTCTTC. Protein sequence: CAARARAEQFF.